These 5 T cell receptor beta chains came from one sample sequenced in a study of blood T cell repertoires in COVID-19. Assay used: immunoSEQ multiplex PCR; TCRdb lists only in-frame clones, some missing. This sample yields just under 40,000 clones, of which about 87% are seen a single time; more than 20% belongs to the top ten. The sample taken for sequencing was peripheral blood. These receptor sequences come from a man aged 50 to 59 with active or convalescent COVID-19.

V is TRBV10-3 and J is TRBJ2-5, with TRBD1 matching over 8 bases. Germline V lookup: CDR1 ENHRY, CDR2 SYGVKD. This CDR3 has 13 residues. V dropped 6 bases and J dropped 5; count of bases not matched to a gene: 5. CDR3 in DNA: TGTGCCATCAGCGCGACAGGGGAGGAGACCCAGTACTTC. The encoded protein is CAISATGEETQYF.

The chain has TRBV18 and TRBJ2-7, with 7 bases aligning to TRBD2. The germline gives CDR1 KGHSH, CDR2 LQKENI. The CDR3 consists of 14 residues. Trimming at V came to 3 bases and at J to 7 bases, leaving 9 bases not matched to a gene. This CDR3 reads CASSPTPQGGEQYV. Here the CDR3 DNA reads TGTGCCAGCTCACCTACGCCCCAGGGAGGGGAGCAGTACGTC.

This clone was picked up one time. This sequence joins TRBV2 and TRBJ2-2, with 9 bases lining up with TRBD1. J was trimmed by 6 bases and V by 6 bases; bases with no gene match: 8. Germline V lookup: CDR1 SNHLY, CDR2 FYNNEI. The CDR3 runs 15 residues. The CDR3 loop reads CASRYLGQGSGELFF. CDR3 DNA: TGTGCCAGCAGGTACCTGGGACAGGGATCCGGGGAGCTGTTTTTT.

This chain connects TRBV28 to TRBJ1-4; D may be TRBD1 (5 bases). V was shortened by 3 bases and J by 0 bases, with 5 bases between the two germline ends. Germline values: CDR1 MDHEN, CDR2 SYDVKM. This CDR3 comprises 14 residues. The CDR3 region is CASSFRATNEKLFF. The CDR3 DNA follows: TGTGCCAGCAGTTTCAGGGCAACTAATGAAAAACTGTTTTTT.

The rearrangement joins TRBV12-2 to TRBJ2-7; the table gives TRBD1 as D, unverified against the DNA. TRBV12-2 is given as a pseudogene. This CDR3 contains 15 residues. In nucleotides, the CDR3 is TGTGCAAGTCGCTTCGGACAGTCGAGGCCCTACGAGCAGTACTTC. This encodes CASRFGQSRPYEQYF.